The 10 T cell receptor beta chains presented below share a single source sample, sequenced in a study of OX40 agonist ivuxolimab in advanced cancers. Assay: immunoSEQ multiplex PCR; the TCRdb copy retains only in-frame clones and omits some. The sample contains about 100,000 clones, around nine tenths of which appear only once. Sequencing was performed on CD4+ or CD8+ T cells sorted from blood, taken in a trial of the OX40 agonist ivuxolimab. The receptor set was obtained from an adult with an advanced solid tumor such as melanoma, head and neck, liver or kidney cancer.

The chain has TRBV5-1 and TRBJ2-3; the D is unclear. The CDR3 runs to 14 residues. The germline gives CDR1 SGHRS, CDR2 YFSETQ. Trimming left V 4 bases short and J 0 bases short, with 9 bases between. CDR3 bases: TGCGCCAGCAGCCCGGATCGGAGCACAGATACGCAGTATTTT. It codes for CASSPDRSTDTQYF.

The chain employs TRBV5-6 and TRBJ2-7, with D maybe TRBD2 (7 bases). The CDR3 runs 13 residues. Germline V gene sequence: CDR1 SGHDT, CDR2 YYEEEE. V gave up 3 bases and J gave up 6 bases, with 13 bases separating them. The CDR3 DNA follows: TGTGCCAGCAGCTCATTGGGGGGGCTCGAGCAGTACTTC. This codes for CASSSLGGLEQYF.

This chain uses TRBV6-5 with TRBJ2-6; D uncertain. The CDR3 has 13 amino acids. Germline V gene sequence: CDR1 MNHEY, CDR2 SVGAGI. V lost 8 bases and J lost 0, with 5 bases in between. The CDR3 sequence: CASHSSGANVLTF. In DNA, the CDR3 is TGTGCCAGCCACTCCTCTGGGGCCAACGTCCTGACTTTC.

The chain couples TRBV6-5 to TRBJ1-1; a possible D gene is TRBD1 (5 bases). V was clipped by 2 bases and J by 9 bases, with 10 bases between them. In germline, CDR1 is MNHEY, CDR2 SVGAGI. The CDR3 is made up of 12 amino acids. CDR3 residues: CASSYQAGKAFF. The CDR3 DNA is TGTGCCAGCAGTTACCAAGCAGGGAAAGCTTTCTTT.

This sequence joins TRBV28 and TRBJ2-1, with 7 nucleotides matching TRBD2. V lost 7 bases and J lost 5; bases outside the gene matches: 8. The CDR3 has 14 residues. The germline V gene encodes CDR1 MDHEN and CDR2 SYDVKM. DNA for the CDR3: TGTGCCAGCACCCCGGGGGGTCCTAACAATGAGCAGTTCTTC. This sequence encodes CASTPGGPNNEQFF.

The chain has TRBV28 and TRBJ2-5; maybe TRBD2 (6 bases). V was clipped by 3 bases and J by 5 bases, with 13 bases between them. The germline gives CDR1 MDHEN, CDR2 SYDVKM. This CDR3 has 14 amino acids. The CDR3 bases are TGTGCCAGCAGTTTGGGCGGGAATGCGGAGACCCAGTACTTC. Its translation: CASSLGGNAETQYF.

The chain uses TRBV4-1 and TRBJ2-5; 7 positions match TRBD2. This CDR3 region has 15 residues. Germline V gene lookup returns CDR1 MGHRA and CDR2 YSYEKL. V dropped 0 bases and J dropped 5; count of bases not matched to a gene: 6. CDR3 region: CASSQDRLRGETQYF. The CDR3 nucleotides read TGCGCCAGCAGCCAAGATCGGCTGCGGGGGGAGACCCAGTACTTC.

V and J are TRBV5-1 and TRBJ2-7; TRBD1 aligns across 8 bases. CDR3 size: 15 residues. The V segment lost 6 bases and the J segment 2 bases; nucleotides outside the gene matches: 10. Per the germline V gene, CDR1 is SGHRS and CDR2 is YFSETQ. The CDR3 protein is CASTRGTGRPYEQYF. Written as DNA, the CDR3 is TGCGCCAGCACCAGAGGGACAGGTAGACCCTACGAGCAGTACTTC.

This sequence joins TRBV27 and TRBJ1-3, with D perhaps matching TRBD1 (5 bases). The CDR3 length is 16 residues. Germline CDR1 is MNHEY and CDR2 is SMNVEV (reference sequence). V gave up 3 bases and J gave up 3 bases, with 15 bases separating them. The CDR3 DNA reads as TGTGCCAGCAGTTTTAAGGCCGGGACGTGTGGAAACACCATATATTTT. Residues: CASSFKAGTCGNTIYF.

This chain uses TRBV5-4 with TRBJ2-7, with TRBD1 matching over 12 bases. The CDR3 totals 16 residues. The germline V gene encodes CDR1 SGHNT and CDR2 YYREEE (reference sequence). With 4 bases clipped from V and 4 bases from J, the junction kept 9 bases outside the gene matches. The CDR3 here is CASSRPGQGALYEQYF. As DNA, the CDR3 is TGTGCCAGCAGCCGACCGGGACAGGGGGCGTTGTACGAGCAGTACTTC.